A single sample gave rise to the 23 T cell receptor beta chains below, sequenced in a study of blood T cell repertoires in COVID-19. Only in-frame clones appear in the TCRdb table, and some are missing; sequencing was by immunoSEQ multiplex PCR. The data show some 100,000 clones, with roughly 87% seen just once and around 5.2% held by the top ten. Sequencing used peripheral blood. The receptors come from a woman older than 75 with active COVID-19.

The rearrangement joins TRBV21-1 to TRBJ2-7; the D call of TRBD1 is as the table states it, not checked on the DNA. TRBV21-1 is shown as a pseudogene. There are 15 residues in the CDR3. For the CDR3, the DNA is TGTGCCAGCAAAATTCGACAGGGTAGCTCCTACGAGCAGTACTTC. It translates to CASKIRQGSSYEQYF.

The V gene is TRBV29-1, the J gene TRBJ2-5, with unresolved D. Per germline, CDR1 SQVTM and CDR2 ANQGSEA. Trimming pared 5 bases from V and 5 bases from J, leaving 15 bases between. This CDR3 comprises 13 residues. The CDR3 coding sequence is TGCAGCGTTTCCGGGTCAATTCGGGAGACCCAGTACTTC. It translates to CSVSGSIRETQYF. The whole variable domain, remainder taken from reference TRBV29-1 and TRBJ2-5, is SAVISQKPSRDICQRGTSLTIQCQVDSQVTMMFWYRQQPGQSLTLIATANQGSEATYESGFVIDKFPISRPNLTFSTLTVSNMSPEDSSIYLCSVSGSIRETQYFGPGTRLLVL.

J is TRBJ2-1 and V is TRBV27; 14 bases map to TRBD2. Germline V gene data show CDR1 as MNHEY and CDR2 as SMNVEV (reference sequence). The CDR3 consists of 17 residues. V lost 0 bases to trimming and J lost 7 bases; unmatched junction nucleotides: 5. The CDR3 region is CASSLSGLAGVLNEQFF. DNA for the CDR3: TGTGCCAGCAGTTTATCGGGACTAGCGGGAGTTTTGAATGAGCAGTTCTTC.

This sequence joins TRBV7-2 and TRBJ2-7; no clear D gene. The CDR3 spans 13 residues. In germline, CDR1 is SGHTA, CDR2 FQGNSA. Trimming stripped 5 bases from V and 1 base from J, with 9 bases between. CDR3 loop: CASSLDGSYEQYF. CDR3 sequence (DNA): TGTGCCAGCAGCCTCGACGGGTCCTACGAGCAGTACTTC. The whole variable domain, filled in from reference TRBV7-2 and TRBJ2-7, reads GAGVSQSPSNKVTEKGKDVELRCDPISGHTALYWYRQSLGQGLEFLIYFQGNSAPDKSGLPSDRFSAERTGGSVSTLTIQRTQQEDSAVYLCASSLDGSYEQYFGPGTRLTVT.

Here the CDR3 DNA reads TGCGCCAGCAGCCACACTTCCTCCACTAGCGGGAGACTCTACGAGCAGTACTTC. Protein product: CASSHTSSTSGRLYEQYF. This rearrangement joins TRBV5-1 to TRBJ2-7; 11 bases match TRBD2. Germline-derived CDR1 and CDR2 are SGHRS and YFSETQ. Trimming at V came to 4 bases and at J to 3 bases, leaving 15 bases not matched to a gene. The CDR3 length is 18 residues.

This chain joins TRBV30 and TRBJ2-3; tentatively, D is TRBD2 (5 bases). Trimming stripped 1 base from V and 0 bases from J, with 5 bases between. The CDR3 extends over 13 amino acids. Germline-derived CDR1 and CDR2 are GTSNPN and SVGIG (reference sequence). CDR3 in amino acids: CAWSAGSTDTQYF. The CDR3 nucleotides read TGTGCCTGGAGTGCGGGGAGCACAGATACGCAGTATTTT.

V gene TRBV6-2 or TRBV6-3 combines with J gene TRBJ2-2; 7 bases line up with TRBD1. The CDR3 extends over 14 amino acids. Germline V gene data show CDR1 as MNHEY and CDR2 as SVGEGT. Trimming at V came to 5 bases and at J to 8 bases, leaving 8 bases not matched to a gene. The CDR3 DNA is TGTGCCAGCAGTCAGGCGACAGGGTCAGGGGAGCTGTTTTTT. Translation: CASSQATGSGELFF.

V gene TRBV24-1 combines with J gene TRBJ2-7; 8 bases are a match to TRBD1. V trimming: 3 bases; J trimming: 7 bases; junction bases outside the gene matches: 10. The length of the CDR3 is 15 residues. CDR1 KGHDR and CDR2 SFDVKD come from the germline V gene. CDR3 DNA: TGTGCCACCAGTGATAGACAGGGGAGCGTGGGGGAGCAGTACTTC. Its translation: CATSDRQGSVGEQYF.

The J gene is TRBJ2-5, the V gene TRBV5-1; possible D gene TRBD1, 5 bases. V lost 4 bases, J lost 5 bases, and 15 bases lay in between. Germline CDR1 reads SGHRS; CDR2 reads YFSETQ. The CDR3 spans 14 residues. DNA for the CDR3: TGCGCCAGCAGCCAGGACACAGCGCGGGAGACCCAGTACTTC. It specifies CASSQDTARETQYF.

The chain is built from TRBV24-1 and TRBJ2-1; TRBD1 aligns across 8 bases. The germline V gene has CDR1 KGHDR and CDR2 SFDVKD. The length of the CDR3 is 15 residues. Germline trimming cut 1 base from V and 9 bases from J; bases unmatched to any gene: 7. CDR3 DNA: TGTGCCACCAGTGATTTCCGGACAGGGCTGAGTGAGCAGTTCTTC. This gives the protein CATSDFRTGLSEQFF.

This chain uses TRBV27 with TRBJ2-2; D is perhaps TRBD1 (5 bases). Germline lookup yields CDR1 MNHEY and CDR2 SMNVEV (reference sequence). V was shortened by 7 bases and J by 2 bases, with 8 bases between the two germline ends. The CDR3 is 13 amino acids. The CDR3 sequence: CASKDINTGELFF. CDR3 bases: TGTGCCAGCAAGGACATCAACACCGGGGAGCTGTTTTTT.

The chain joins TRBV7-2 to TRBJ1-2; TRBD1 matches at 8 bases. The V gene end was trimmed by 4 bases and the J gene end by 1 base; junction bases not matched to a gene: 8. This CDR3 has 16 residues. Looked up from germline, CDR1 is SGHTA and CDR2 is FQGNSA. CDR3 DNA sequence: TGTGCCAGCAGCTCCAAACAGGGGGAGTTTAACTATGGCTACACCTTC. This sequence encodes CASSSKQGEFNYGYTF. Combining the CDR3 with reference TRBV7-2 and TRBJ1-2 gives the whole variable domain GAGVSQSPSNKVTEKGKDVELRCDPISGHTALYWYRQSLGQGLEFLIYFQGNSAPDKSGLPSDRFSAERTGGSVSTLTIQRTQQEDSAVYLCASSSKQGEFNYGYTFGSGTRLTVV.

The rearrangement links TRBV7-2 to TRBJ1-2, with D perhaps TRBD1 (5 bases). Trimming removed 2 bases at V and 2 bases at J, with 9 bases between. CDR1 is SGHTA and CDR2 is FQGNSA in the germline V gene. The CDR3 extends over 14 amino acids. The DNA of the CDR3 is TGTGCCAGCAGCTTATTCGGGGGAAACTATGGCTACACCTTC. It translates to CASSLFGGNYGYTF.

This chain joins TRBV5-1 and TRBJ2-7, with D perhaps matching TRBD1 (5 bases). CDR3 length: 14 residues. Trimming cost V 0 bases and J 5 bases, with 12 bases left between them. Germline CDR1 and CDR2: SGHRS and YFSETQ. This chain's CDR3 is CASSLGRGSDEQYF. CDR3 in DNA: TGCGCCAGCAGCTTGGGAAGGGGTTCAGACGAGCAGTACTTC.

The chain recombines TRBV29-1 with TRBJ1-1; 9 bases line up with TRBD1. This CDR3 is built from 14 residues. V was pared by 6 bases and J by 2 bases, with 7 bases of the junction left unmatched. Germline-derived CDR1 and CDR2 are SQVTM and ANQGSEA. In DNA form, the CDR3 reads TGCAGCGTAGGACCGGGACAGGGCAACACTGAAGCTTTCTTT. Protein sequence: CSVGPGQGNTEAFF. Full variable domain (remainder filled in from reference TRBV29-1 and TRBJ1-1): SAVISQKPSRDICQRGTSLTIQCQVDSQVTMMFWYRQQPGQSLTLIATANQGSEATYESGFVIDKFPISRPNLTFSTLTVSNMSPEDSSIYLCSVGPGQGNTEAFFGQGTRLTVV.

The V call is TRBV7-9, the J call TRBJ2-1; D gene unclear. The CDR3 is 11 residues long. Germline V CDR1 and CDR2: SEHNR, FQNEAQ (reference sequence). V lost 5 bases to trimming and J lost 9 bases, with 8 bases between them. The CDR3 bases are TGTGCCAGCAGCCCAGCTAGTGAGCAGTTCTTC. It codes for CASSPASEQFF.

The V gene is TRBV7-9, the J gene TRBJ2-5; a weak D match, TRBD1 (5 bases). The CDR3 spans 13 residues. With 2 bases removed from V and 5 bases from J, the gap between germline ends came to 9 bases. The germline gives CDR1 SEHNR, CDR2 FQNEAQ (reference sequence). The CDR3, as DNA: TGTGCCAGCAGCTTACCCCCAGGGGAGACCCAGTACTTC. Amino acid sequence: CASSLPPGETQYF.

The chain uses TRBV5-1 and TRBJ1-5; 8 nucleotides match TRBD1. With V trimmed by 0 bases and J by 4 bases, 3 bases remained unmatched. Per the germline V gene, CDR1 is SGHRS and CDR2 is YFSETQ. This CDR3 is built from 15 residues. The CDR3 DNA is TGCGCCAGCAGCTTGGGACAGGGGAAGAATCAGCCCCAGCATTTT. Its translation: CASSLGQGKNQPQHF.

The J gene is TRBJ2-7, the V gene TRBV9; the match to TRBD2 covers 7 bases. The J segment lost 3 bases and the V segment lost 0 bases, leaving 3 bases of the junction unmatched. The CDR3 contains 14 residues. CDR1 and CDR2 (germline): SGDLS, YYNGEE. The DNA for the CDR3 is TGTGCCAGCAGCGTAGCTACGGGGGGCTACGAGCAGTACTTC. It specifies CASSVATGGYEQYF.

At least ten counts were recorded for this clone. This chain joins TRBV24-1 and TRBJ2-2, with 12 nucleotides matching TRBD1. J gave up 7 bases and V 4 bases, and 6 bases lay outside the gene matches. CDR1 is KGHDR, CDR2 SFDVKD, per germline. This CDR3 region has 16 residues. The CDR3 is CATSDPGQGAGGELFF. The DNA of the CDR3 is TGTGCCACCAGTGACCCGGGACAGGGGGCCGGCGGGGAGCTGTTTTTT.

The chain has TRBV2 and TRBJ1-6; D may be TRBD1 (5 bases). V lost 7 bases to trimming and J lost 9 bases, with 19 bases between them. Germline CDR1 and CDR2: SNHLY and FYNNEI. This CDR3 has 15 amino acids. The CDR3 nucleotides are TGTGCCAGCATCCGGGAGGCAGGGAAGGCTTCACCCCTCCACTTT. Translated: CASIREAGKASPLHF.

For the CDR3, the DNA is TGTGCCAGCAGCTCCCGGACTAGCGGGAGGAACGGGGAGCTGTTTTTT. Translation: CASSSRTSGRNGELFF. This chain links TRBV11-3 with TRBJ2-2; 14 positions agree with TRBD2. This CDR3 is built from 16 residues. The junction had 5 bases not matched to a gene; V was cut back by 4 bases and J by 7 bases. CDR1 is SGHNT and CDR2 is YENEEA in the germline V gene.

This chain uses TRBV10-3 with TRBJ1-1; D not certain. Germline values: CDR1 ENHRY, CDR2 SYGVKD. This CDR3 has 12 residues. V was cut by 5 bases and J by 5 bases, with 9 bases left in between. In DNA, the CDR3 is TGTGCCATCAGTTCGGGGTTGACTGAAGCTTTCTTT. Translated, it gives CAISSGLTEAFF.